A single sample gave rise to the 15 T cell receptor beta chains below, sequenced in a study of CD8 T cells in ankylosing spondylitis. Antigens for these TCRs are unknown. Study-level results: What appeared characteristic of ankylosing spondylitis blood was a TCR beta motif of fewer than ten highly homologous variants.

Using its own MiXCR run on the 5' RACE reads, TCRdb lists one record per CDR3 protein. Among about 390,000 distinct CDR3 sequences, about a fifth were seen once, and the ten largest hold 16%. Sequences were obtained from blood, either unsorted or a sorted T cell fraction (not recorded which). Receptor source: a male donor with ankylosing spondylitis.

The V call is TRBV7-9, the J call TRBJ1-2; a weak D match, TRBD1 (5 bases). CDR3 length equals 14 residues. Trimming shortened V by 2 bases and J by 3 bases, and 10 bases separated the two germline ends. Germline lookup yields CDR1 SEHNR and CDR2 FQNEAQ (reference sequence). CDR3 region: CASSLLETDYGYTF. In DNA form, the CDR3 reads TGTGCCAGCAGCTTACTTGAGACAGACTATGGCTACACCTTC. Combining the CDR3 with reference TRBV7-9 and TRBJ1-2 gives the whole variable domain DTGVSQNPRHKITKRGQNVTFRCDPISEHNRLYWYRQTLGQGPEFLTYFQNEAQLEKSRLLSDRFSAERPKGSFSTLEIQRTEQGDSAMYLCASSLLETDYGYTFGSGTRLTVV.

V and J are TRBV7-3 and TRBJ2-2; D is uncertain. Germline V lookup: CDR1 SGHTA, CDR2 FQGTGA. V lost 5 bases to trimming and J lost 6 bases, with 7 bases between them. This CDR3 comprises 12 residues. The CDR3 sequence: CASSQPPGELFF. The CDR3 nucleotides are TGTGCCAGCAGCCAGCCGCCCGGGGAGCTGTTTTTT.

The V call is TRBV5-8, the J call TRBJ1-2; no definite D call. This CDR3 comprises 11 residues. With 4 bases removed from V and 5 bases from J, the gap between germline ends came to 6 bases. Germline V CDR1 and CDR2: SGHTS, YDEGEE. The CDR3, as DNA: TGTGCCAGCAGCCGGGAGTATGGCTACACCTTC. It yields the protein CASSREYGYTF.

The chain couples TRBV5-1 to TRBJ2-7, with 7 nucleotides matching TRBD1. The CDR3 loop spans 15 amino acids. With 2 bases clipped from V and 2 bases from J, the junction kept 7 bases outside the gene matches. From germline, CDR1 is SGHRS and CDR2 YFSETQ. The CDR3 DNA sequence: TGCGCCAGCAGCTTATTCCAGGGGGTTACCTACGAGCAGTACTTC. This encodes CASSLFQGVTYEQYF.

The chain links TRBV6-1 to TRBJ1-5; D is unresolved. This CDR3 comprises 13 residues. Germline V gene lookup returns CDR1 MNHNS and CDR2 SASEGT. V was cut by 2 bases and J by 9 bases, with 11 bases left in between. This CDR3 is CASSESLHRPQHF. The CDR3 nucleotides are TGTGCCAGCAGTGAATCCCTACACCGGCCCCAGCATTTT.

The chain recombines TRBV28 with TRBJ1-1; D remains unclear. CDR3 size: 14 residues. In germline, CDR1 is MDHEN, CDR2 SYDVKM. The V end lost 8 bases, the J end lost 0 bases, and 13 bases lay between the germline ends. The CDR3 DNA sequence: TGTGCCAGCCGAGACACACGGATGAACACTGAAGCTTTCTTT. Protein: CASRDTRMNTEAFF. Combining the CDR3 with reference TRBV28 and TRBJ1-1 gives the whole variable domain DVKVTQSSRYLVKRTGEKVFLECVQDMDHENMFWYRQDPGLGLRLIYFSYDVKMKEKGDIPEGYSVSREKKERFSLILESASTNQTSMYLCASRDTRMNTEAFFGQGTRLTVV.

This clonotype showed up just a few times. The chain links TRBV7-8 to TRBJ2-7; D remains unclear. CDR1 is SGHVS and CDR2 is FQNEAQ in the germline V gene. The CDR3 sequence is 13 residues long. The V end was cut by 5 bases, the J end by 2 bases, with 10 bases between. CDR3 loop: CASSGRNTYEQYF. DNA of the CDR3: TGTGCCAGCAGCGGACGGAACACCTACGAGCAGTACTTC.

This clonotype was counted only a few times. This sequence joins TRBV5-8 and TRBJ1-5; perhaps TRBD1 as D (5 bases). Germline CDR1 is SGHTS and CDR2 is YDEGEE. There are 15 residues in the CDR3. V was shortened by 4 bases and J by 6 bases, with 17 bases between the two germline ends. CDR3 amino acids: CASSPRTPTRQPQHF. In DNA form, the CDR3 reads TGTGCCAGCAGCCCAAGGACACCCACCCGTCAGCCCCAGCATTTT.

This clonotype came up a few times. This rearrangement joins TRBV7-6 to TRBJ1-1; possible D gene TRBD1, 5 bases. The CDR3 has 12 residues. The V end was cut by 2 bases, the J end by 11 bases, with 12 bases between. Germline values: CDR1 SGHVS, CDR2 FNYEAQ. As DNA, the CDR3 is TGTGCCAGCAGCTTACGTAGAGGGGAGGCTTTCTTT. It specifies CASSLRRGEAFF.

This clonotype was seen a few times. The chain carries TRBV18 and TRBJ2-7; 9 positions agree with TRBD1. The J segment lost 3 bases and the V segment lost 5 bases, leaving 5 bases of the junction unmatched. This CDR3 region has 14 residues. Germline V CDR1 and CDR2: KGHSH, LQKENI. The CDR3: CASSSRGQGYEQYF. CDR3 DNA: TGTGCCAGCTCATCCCGGGGACAGGGCTACGAGCAGTACTTC.

The genes are TRBV28 and TRBJ2-2, with 11 bases that match TRBD2. This CDR3 is 16 amino acids long. Trimming cost V 6 bases and J 3 bases; bases outside gene matches: 6. In germline, CDR1 is MDHEN, CDR2 SYDVKM. The chain's CDR3 is CASRKPGLADTGELFF. In nucleotides, the CDR3 is TGTGCCAGCAGAAAACCGGGACTAGCGGACACCGGGGAGCTGTTTTTT.

The rearrangement links TRBV6-5 to TRBJ2-5, with D possibly called TRBD1 or TRBD2 (6 bases each). The germline gives CDR1 MNHEY, CDR2 SVGAGI. CDR3 length: 15 residues. The ends were cut back, 2 bases at V and 5 bases at J, with 15 bases in the middle. Written as DNA, the CDR3 is TGTGCCAGCAGTTACCCGGGACGAGGGGGGGAGACCCAGTACTTC. Translating gives CASSYPGRGGETQYF.

J is TRBJ2-2 and V is TRBV27; TRBD2 might be the D (5 bases). CDR1 is MNHEY and CDR2 is SMNVEV in the germline V gene (reference sequence). V shed 6 bases and J shed 6 bases, with 23 bases lying between them. The CDR3 has 17 amino acids. DNA of the CDR3: TGTGCCAGCAGCAAAGTCCCTATTTCTAGCATGGCCGGGGAGCTGTTTTTT. Its translation is CASSKVPISSMAGELFF.

The chain joins TRBV3-1 to TRBJ2-7, with 7 bases that match TRBD1. The J segment lost 4 bases and the V segment lost 1 base, leaving 4 bases of the junction unmatched. Per the germline V gene, CDR1 is LGHDT and CDR2 is YNNKEL (reference sequence). The CDR3 is made up of 14 amino acids. The CDR3 sequence: CASSQVTGRYEQYF. The DNA for the CDR3 is TGTGCCAGCAGCCAAGTGACAGGGAGATACGAGCAGTACTTC.

Turning to this clonotype: The missing conserved phenylalanine or tryptophan at the end of this CDR3 makes a read error likely. The chain recombines TRBV20-1 with TRBJ2-1; 10 bases align to TRBD1. J gave up 1 base and V 3 bases, and 0 bases lay outside the gene matches. The CDR3 consists of 14 residues. In germline, CDR1 is DFQATT, CDR2 SNEGSKA (reference sequence). The DNA of the CDR3 is TGCAGTGCTAGGGGACAGGGGTCCTACAATGAGCAGTTCATC. Its protein product is CSARGQGSYNEQFI.